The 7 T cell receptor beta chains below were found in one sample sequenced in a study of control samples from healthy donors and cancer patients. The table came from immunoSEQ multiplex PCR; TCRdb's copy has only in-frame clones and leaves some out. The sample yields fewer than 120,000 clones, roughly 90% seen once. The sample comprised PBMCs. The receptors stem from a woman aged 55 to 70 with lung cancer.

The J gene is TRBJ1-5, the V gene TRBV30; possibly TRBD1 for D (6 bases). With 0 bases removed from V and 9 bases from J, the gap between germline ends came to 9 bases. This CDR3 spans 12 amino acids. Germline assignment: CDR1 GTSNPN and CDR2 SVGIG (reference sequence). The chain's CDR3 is CAWSVGGGPQHF. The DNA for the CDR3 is TGTGCCTGGAGTGTAGGGGGAGGGCCCCAGCATTTT.

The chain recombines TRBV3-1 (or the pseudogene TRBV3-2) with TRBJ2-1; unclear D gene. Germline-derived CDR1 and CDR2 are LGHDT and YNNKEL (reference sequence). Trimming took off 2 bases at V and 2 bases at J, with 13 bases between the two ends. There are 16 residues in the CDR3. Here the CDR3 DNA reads TGTGCCAGCAGCCAAATCTTCATTGTAACCTACAATGAGCAGTTCTTC. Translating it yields CASSQIFIVTYNEQFF.

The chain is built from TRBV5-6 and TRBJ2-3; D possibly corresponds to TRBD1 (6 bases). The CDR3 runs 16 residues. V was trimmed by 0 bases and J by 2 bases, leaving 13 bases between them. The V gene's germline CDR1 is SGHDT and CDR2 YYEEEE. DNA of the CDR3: TGTGCCAGCAGCTTGGAGGGGGTGGGGTACACAGATACGCAGTATTTT. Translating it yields CASSLEGVGYTDTQYF.

CDR3 sequence reads: CASSLTGQAAGQYF. In DNA, the CDR3 is TGCGCCAGCAGCCTAACTGGCCAGGCGGCGGGGCAGTACTTC. The chain employs TRBV5-1 and TRBJ2-7, with D maybe TRBD2 (5 bases). The V gene's germline CDR1 is SGHRS and CDR2 YFSETQ. This CDR3 has 14 residues. The V end lost 4 bases, the J end lost 9 bases, and 20 bases lay between the germline ends.

The CDR3: CASSQGPGDQPQHF. For the CDR3, the DNA is TGTGCCAGCAGCCAGGGGCCCGGGGATCAGCCCCAGCATTTT. The gene calls are TRBV6-5 and TRBJ1-5; tentative D call: TRBD1 (6 bases). The CDR3 runs 14 residues. With 6 bases removed from V and 5 bases from J, the gap between germline ends came to 14 bases. The germline V gene encodes CDR1 MNHEY and CDR2 SVGAGI.

CDR3 DNA sequence: TGTGCCAGCTCCCCCGGACTAGCGGGGGGGAAGAGTGAGCAGTTCTTC. Translating it yields CASSPGLAGGKSEQFF. The chain joins TRBV18 to TRBJ2-1; 15 bases map to TRBD2. The junction had 9 bases not matched to a gene; V was cut back by 6 bases and J by 9 bases. Germline V lookup: CDR1 KGHSH, CDR2 LQKENI. The CDR3 sequence is 16 residues long.

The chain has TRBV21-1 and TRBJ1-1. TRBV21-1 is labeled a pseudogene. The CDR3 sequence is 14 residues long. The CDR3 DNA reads TGTGCCAGCAGCAAAGTTCAAGTCACCGATGAAGCTTTCTTT. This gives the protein CASSKVQVTDEAFF.